This is a list of T cell receptor beta chains from one sample in a study of neoadjuvant nivolumab and ipilimumab in lung cancer. Sequencing used immunoSEQ multiplex PCR; TCRdb keeps in-frame clones, though not all of them. The repertoire includes approximately 10,000 clones, about 80% of them detected once, and approximately 3.2% sits in the top ten. The source was tumor tissue, collected after neoadjuvant nivolumab, alone or with ipilimumab, at or shortly before surgery. Source of these receptors: an adult with non-small cell lung cancer. The CDR3 runs from the conserved cysteine through the conserved F or W. A D gene is named only where the DNA matches it firmly. Only part of the rows carry a size: once, few, many, or a class if the clone is expanded.

V	size	J	D	DNA	CDR3
TRBV10-1	.	TRBJ1-4	TRBD1	TGCGCCAGCAGTGAGACAACCCACAGGGGCCCCGAAAAACTGTTTTTT	CASSETTHRGPEKLFF
TRBV29-1	.	TRBJ1-2	TRBD1	TGCAGCGTCCCATCCTGGGACAGCGGTGCCTATGGCTACACCTTC	CSVPSWDSGAYGYTF
TRBV4-1	.	TRBJ2-3	.	TGCGCCAGCAGCCAAGTTGGGAGAGCAGATACGCAGTATTTT	CASSQVGRADTQYF
TRBV29-1	few	TRBJ1-2	.	TGCAGCGTTGTCTCAGTCGCAAACTATGGCTACACCTTC	CSVVSVANYGYTF
TRBV28	.	TRBJ2-6	.	TGTGCCAGCAGTAACACAGGGTCTGGGGCCAACGTCCTGACTTTC	CASSNTGSGANVLTF
TRBV5-1	.	TRBJ2-1	.	TGCGCCAGCTACCCGGGACTTCGAAATGAGCAGTTCTTC	CASYPGLRNEQFF
TRBV7-2	.	TRBJ2-7	TRBD2	TGTGCCAGCAGCACAGGGGCTAGCGGGGGGGACGAGCAGTACTTC	CASSTGASGGDEQYF
TRBV2	.	TRBJ2-7	TRBD2	TGTGCCAGCAGACGACTAGCGGGAGGGATCTACGAGCAGTACTTC	CASRRLAGGIYEQYF
TRBV30	.	TRBJ1-5	.	TGTGCCTGGAGTGGGGGGACCCGGGGAGGCAATCAGCCCCAGCATTTT	CAWSGGTRGGNQPQHF
TRBV18	.	TRBJ1-1	.	TGTGCCAGCTCACCACCTTGGCAGGAGGCTTTCTTT	CASSPPWQEAFF
TRBV7-2	.	TRBJ2-7	.	TGTGCCAGCAGCGAAACCAGAGGCGAGCAGTACTTC	CASSETRGEQYF
TRBV28	.	TRBJ1-1	TRBD1	TGTGCCAGCAGTTTATTCCACTGGACAGGCAAGAACACTGAAGCTTTCTTT	CASSLFHWTGKNTEAFF
TRBV7-8	.	TRBJ2-3	.	TGTGCCAGCAGCTTGGGGACCAGCTTTGGTACGCAGTATTTT	CASSLGTSFGTQYF
TRBV7-2	few	TRBJ2-7	.	TGTGCCAGCAGCTTAGCGGCGATTTCAAGCTCCTACGAGCAGTACTTC	CASSLAAISSSYEQYF
TRBV9	.	TRBJ2-7	.	TGTGCCAGCAGCGTAGAACCCTCCTACGAGCAGTACTTC	CASSVEPSYEQYF
TRBV27	.	TRBJ2-7	.	TGTGCCAGCAATTCCTTTCAGGGGAACACCTACGAGCAGTACTTC	CASNSFQGNTYEQYF
TRBV5-1	.	TRBJ1-2	.	TGCGCCAGCAGCTTGAATCCGGGGGCCGGTGGCTACACCTTC	CASSLNPGAGGYTF
TRBV18	.	TRBJ2-2	TRBD1	TGTGCCAGCTCACGCGGACCAGGGGGCACCGGGGAGCTGTTTTTT	CASSRGPGGTGELFF